The clone carrying this T cell receptor (beta chain) has a count of ten or more. What it recognizes is unknown. Alpha and beta constant-region primers primed reverse transcription of 500 to 550 ng RNA. Using multiplexing indices, alpha and beta chain libraries were generated apart by chain-specific third strand synthesis. In TCRdb, the 5' RACE reads were re-called with MiXCR into one record per CDR3 protein. The data contain a few thousand distinct CDR3 sequences, roughly 13% of them singletons. No cell fractionation was done, so the repertoire covers all unsorted peripheral blood T cells. The CDR3 contains 16 residues. After removal of 4 bases from V and 1 base from J, the junction contained 4 bases not matched to a gene. Germline lookup yields CDR1 SGHVS and CDR2 FNYEAQ. The sample originates from a study of HIV-infected patients and healthy controls. Study observations and caveats: Compared with healthy controls, HIV-infected patients showed less CDR3 sharing between individuals.

The gene calls are TRBV7-6 and TRBJ2-4; 10 bases are a match to TRBD1. Material: blood, obtained before antiretroviral therapy. The source is an adult with HIV infection. The CDR3 sequence is CASSSGQGEAKNIQYF. CDR3 DNA: TGTGCCAGCAGCTCCGGACAGGGGGAGGCCAAAAACATTCAGTACTTC.